Listed below are T cell receptor beta chains from one sample, sequenced in a study of graft-versus-host responses after intestinal transplantation. No antigens are known for them. The assay was immunoSEQ multiplex PCR, and TCRdb's table has in-frame clones only and misses some. The table shows over 55,000 clones, with 90% occurring only once. The sequencing here drew on unstimulated CD8+ T cells sorted from spleen or lymph node cells, taken before intestinal transplant. The receptors derive from a human donor who received an intestinal transplant. Each CDR3 is given with its conserved first and last residue. Fields, in order: J gene, V gene, CDR3 length, D gene, CDR3 DNA, CDR3 protein. A D gene is named only where the DNA matches it firmly.

J gene: TRBJ2-1
V gene: TRBV18
CDR3 length: 17
D gene: -
CDR3 DNA: TGTGCCAGCTCACCGGCATGGTATTTCGGGGAGAACAATGAGCAGTTCTTC
CDR3 protein: CASSPAWYFGENNEQFF

J gene: TRBJ2-7
V gene: TRBV4-1
CDR3 length: 15
D gene: TRBD1
CDR3 DNA: TGCGCCAGCAGCCAGGACAGGGGGGGTTCCTACGAGCAGTACTTC
CDR3 protein: CASSQDRGGSYEQYF

J gene: TRBJ2-7
V gene: TRBV6-5
CDR3 length: 15
D gene: -
CDR3 DNA: TGTGCCAGCAGTTCCCGACAGGAAACCCTCTACGAGCAGTACTTC
CDR3 protein: CASSSRQETLYEQYF

J gene: TRBJ2-5
V gene: TRBV6-1
CDR3 length: 14
D gene: TRBD2
CDR3 DNA: TGTGCCACCTACTGGCGGGGGGGCGGAGAGACCCAGTACTTC
CDR3 protein: CATYWRGGGETQYF

J gene: TRBJ1-2
V gene: TRBV6-6
CDR3 length: 14
D gene: -
CDR3 DNA: TGTGCCAGCAGTTACTCGAGTTTTACTGATGGCTACACCTTC
CDR3 protein: CASSYSSFTDGYTF

J gene: TRBJ2-7
V gene: TRBV5-5
CDR3 length: 14
D gene: TRBD1
CDR3 DNA: TGTGCCAGCAGCTTGTGGACAGGGTCCTACGAGCAGTACTTC
CDR3 protein: CASSLWTGSYEQYF

J gene: TRBJ2-7
V gene: TRBV4-1
CDR3 length: 15
D gene: TRBD1
CDR3 DNA: TGCGCCAGCAGCCAGCTAGGGACAGTCTCCTACGAGCAGTACTTC
CDR3 protein: CASSQLGTVSYEQYF

J gene: TRBJ1-5
V gene: TRBV7-9
CDR3 length: 13
D gene: -
CDR3 DNA: TGTGCCAGCAGCCTCCAAAGCGATCAGCCCCAGCATTTT
CDR3 protein: CASSLQSDQPQHF

J gene: TRBJ1-5
V gene: TRBV2
CDR3 length: 14
D gene: -
CDR3 DNA: TGTGCCAGCAGTGAGGGGGGTGGCAATCAGCCCCAGCATTTT
CDR3 protein: CASSEGGGNQPQHF

J gene: TRBJ2-7
V gene: TRBV6-1
CDR3 length: 13
D gene: -
CDR3 DNA: TGTGCCACCGATTGGAGTACCCCCTACGAGCAGTACTTC
CDR3 protein: CATDWSTPYEQYF

J gene: TRBJ2-1
V gene: TRBV7-9
CDR3 length: 13
D gene: -
CDR3 DNA: TGTGCCAGCACCCAGGACTCCTACAATGAGCAGTTCTTC
CDR3 protein: CASTQDSYNEQFF

J gene: TRBJ1-5
V gene: TRBV5-6
CDR3 length: 19
D gene: TRBD1
CDR3 DNA: TGTGCCAGCAGCGAAAACCGGGACAGGGGGCAATATAGCAATCAGCCCCAGCATTTT
CDR3 protein: CASSENRDRGQYSNQPQHF

J gene: TRBJ1-5
V gene: TRBV15
CDR3 length: 15
D gene: TRBD1
CDR3 DNA: TGTGCCACCAGTACAGACAGGGGGCTCAATCAGCCCCAGCATTTT
CDR3 protein: CATSTDRGLNQPQHF

J gene: TRBJ2-6
V gene: TRBV7-8
CDR3 length: 20
D gene: TRBD1
CDR3 DNA: TGTGCCAGCAGCTTAGCACTACCGGGACAGGCACACTCTGGGGCCAACGTCCTGACTTTC
CDR3 protein: CASSLALPGQAHSGANVLTF

J gene: TRBJ2-7
V gene: TRBV13
CDR3 length: 17
D gene: TRBD2
CDR3 DNA: TGTGCCAGCAGCCTCCCAGAGGAGCGGGGGCCCTCCTACGAGCAGTACTTC
CDR3 protein: CASSLPEERGPSYEQYF